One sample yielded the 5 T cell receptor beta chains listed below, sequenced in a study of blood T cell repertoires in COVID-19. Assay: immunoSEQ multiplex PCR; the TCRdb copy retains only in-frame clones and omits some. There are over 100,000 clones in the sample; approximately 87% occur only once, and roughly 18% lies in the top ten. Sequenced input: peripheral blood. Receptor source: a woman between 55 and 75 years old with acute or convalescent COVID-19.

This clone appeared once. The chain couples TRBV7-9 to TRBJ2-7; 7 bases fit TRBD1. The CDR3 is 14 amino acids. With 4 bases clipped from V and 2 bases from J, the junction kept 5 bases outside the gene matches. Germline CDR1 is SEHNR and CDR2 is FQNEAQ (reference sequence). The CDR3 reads CASSSGTATYEQYF. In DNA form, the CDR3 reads TGTGCCAGCAGCTCAGGGACAGCAACCTACGAGCAGTACTTC.

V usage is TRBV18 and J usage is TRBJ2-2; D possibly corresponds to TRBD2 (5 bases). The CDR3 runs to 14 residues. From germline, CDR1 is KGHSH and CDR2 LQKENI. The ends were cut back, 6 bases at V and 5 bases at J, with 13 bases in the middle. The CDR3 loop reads CASSGQLGTGELFF. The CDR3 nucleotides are TGTGCCAGCTCTGGGCAACTAGGGACCGGGGAGCTGTTTTTT.

DNA of the CDR3: TGTGCCAGCAGCTCCCCCGGGCAAGCGGGAGGACGTTCCGAGCAGTACTTC. Translation: CASSSPGQAGGRSEQYF. The J gene is TRBJ2-7, the V gene TRBV7-2; TRBD2 aligns across 9 bases. The CDR3 runs to 17 residues. Per the germline V gene, CDR1 is SGHTA and CDR2 is FQGNSA. Unmatched junction bases numbered 16, after V lost 4 bases and J lost 6 bases.

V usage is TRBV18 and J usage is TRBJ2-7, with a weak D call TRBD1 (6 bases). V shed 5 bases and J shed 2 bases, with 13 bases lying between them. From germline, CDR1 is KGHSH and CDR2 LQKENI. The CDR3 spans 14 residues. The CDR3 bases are TGTGCCAGCTCAACCACAGGGTTTCCCTACGAGCAGTACTTC. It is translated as CASSTTGFPYEQYF.

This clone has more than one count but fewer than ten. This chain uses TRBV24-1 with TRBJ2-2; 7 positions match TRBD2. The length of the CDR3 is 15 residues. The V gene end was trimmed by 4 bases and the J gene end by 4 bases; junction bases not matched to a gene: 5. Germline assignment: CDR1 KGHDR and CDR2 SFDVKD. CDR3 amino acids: CATSDPSGGTGELFF. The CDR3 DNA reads TGTGCCACCAGTGACCCTAGCGGAGGCACCGGGGAGCTGTTTTTT.